A selection of T cell receptor beta chains follows, all from one sample in a study of shared clonotypes between healthy human individuals. The data were produced by immunoSEQ multiplex PCR, yet TCRdb's version contains in-frame clones alone and is incomplete. The sample records about 670,000 clones, around 72% being singletons. Sequenced material: memory CD4+ T cells sorted from blood. All receptors come from a woman younger than 45 in good health. CDR3s include the opening cysteine and the closing phenylalanine or tryptophan. Expanded clones are given a class, and other clones once, few, many or no size at all.

clone size	V gene	CDR3 protein
few	TRBV28	CASSLGPEPGFGYTF
once	TRBV27	CASSRGFSRNEQFF
-	TRBV2	CASSESGGGTGELFF
-	TRBV18	CASSPRQGAITGELFF
-	TRBV19	CASSTQTDGEQYF
few	TRBV2	CASSERRETQYF
-	TRBV27	CASSSLGLAGYEQYF
-	TRBV7-2	CASSLEGGETQYF
-	TRBV6-1	CASSDFGGRNTEAFF
-	TRBV25-1	CASSESRRDGTDTQYF
few	TRBV6-5	CASSRPGQGNTEAFF
once	TRBV5-1	CASSLVGGPYNEQFF
-	TRBV5-1	CASSVWEGGADTQYF
-	TRBV29-1	CSVVGDNNQPQHF
few	TRBV19	CATKRDGSNYGYTF
-	TRBV5-1	CASSLSSGSTDTQYF
-	TRBV27	CASTSGDGTDTQYF
-	TRBV7-9	CASSFSINGETQYF
-	TRBV2	CASSDGRSNTGELFF
-	TRBV5-8	CASSLTVGTDNTGELFF
-	TRBV6-1	CASSDSGRVAEQYF
-	TRBV29-1	CSVERDTDTQYF
-	TRBV2	CASSATGLNEKLFF
-	TRBV6-1	CASSEYRVFSGNTIYF
-	TRBV2	CASSDAGFSNQPQHF
once	TRBV28	CASSLGGTGTGAQYF
-	TRBV28	CASSSSGVGTEAFF
few	TRBV5-1	CASSLQEASTDTQYF
-	TRBV5-4	CASSTKTGSDTQYF
-	TRBV5-1	CASSWPTGENTEAFF
-	TRBV10-3	CAISEAGTGVNYGYTF
-	TRBV5-1	CASSAWTSGTDTQYF
-	TRBV28	CASSLWALLGEKLFF
-	TRBV13	CASSFGDRDYYEAFF
-	TRBV13	CASSRVMREGRYEQFF
-	TRBV11-2	CASSATSGRQDTQYF
few	TRBV7-6	CASSPRGGQSEQYF
-	TRBV2	CASMAGGSGTEAFF
once	TRBV14	CASSQGLGIGGYTF
-	TRBV7-2	CASSLGGPSSYEQYF
many	TRBV10-1	CASSESAGSTEAFF
few	TRBV7-8	CASRSRTSTSGGSRGDGAQYF
-	TRBV6-1	CASSEGPGQETQYF
-	TRBV2	CASRNQETQYF